This TCR beta chain was retrieved from a study of cytomegalovirus exposure and HLA in healthy donors. Study overall: An earlier analysis found fewer than 140 million unique TCR beta sequences from around 180 million T cells. Study-level results: According to a later analysis, most TCR beta chains associated with CMV appeared HLA-restricted.

13 Jbeta primers and 60 Vbeta primers were used for the PCR. The assay was immunoSEQ multiplex PCR, and TCRdb's table has in-frame clones only and misses some. The table includes around 100,000 clones, about four fifths detected once. This CDR3 spans 16 amino acids. V was pared by 2 bases and J by 4 bases, with 9 bases of the junction left unmatched. Germline CDR1 SGHTS, CDR2 YDEGEE. As to this clone: Its antigen is currently unknown.

The chain has TRBV5-8 and TRBJ2-5, with TRBD2 matching 9 bases. The clonotype comes from a woman aged 40 to 50 in good health and CMV-seronegative. Input material: PBMCs. CDR3 in amino acids: CASSFVRRGGRETQYF. DNA for the CDR3: TGTGCCAGCAGCTTCGTGAGGCGGGGGGGGAGAGAGACCCAGTACTTC.